The 20 T cell receptor beta chains presented below share a single source sample, sequenced in a study of cytomegalovirus exposure and HLA in healthy donors. Primers for the PCR totalled 60 Vbeta and 13 Jbeta. Data came from immunoSEQ multiplex PCR; TCRdb stores just in-frame clones and leaves some out. The data contain around 79,000 clones, roughly 73% of them seen just once; the ten biggest clones take up 16%. Sequenced sample: PBMCs. The receptors shown here come from a woman aged 40 to 55 in good health and CMV-seropositive.

The V gene is TRBV18, the J gene TRBJ1-5; D not resolved. The CDR3 loop spans 13 amino acids. Per germline, CDR1 KGHSH and CDR2 LQKENI. V was shortened by 2 bases and J by 5 bases, with 7 bases between the two germline ends. The CDR3 DNA follows: TGTGCCAGCTCACCAGCCCTAGATCAGCCCCAGCATTTT. This encodes CASSPALDQPQHF.

The sample holds a few counts of this clone. The rearrangement uses TRBV9 and TRBJ2-3; D perhaps matches TRBD2 (6 bases). The V end lost 10 bases, the J end lost 4 bases, and 22 bases lay between the germline ends. The length of the CDR3 is 15 residues. Germline V gives CDR1 SGDLS, CDR2 YYNGEE. The CDR3, as DNA: TGTGCCTGCTCACGGACTACCCGATCCCCAGATACGCAGTATTTT. This sequence encodes CACSRTTRSPDTQYF. Looking up the rest from reference TRBV9 and TRBJ2-3 gives the full variable domain: DSGVTQTPKHLITATGQRVTLRCSPRSGDLSVYWYQQSLDQGLQFLIQYYNGEERAKGNILERFSAQQFPDLHSELNLSSLELGDSALYFCACSRTTRSPDTQYFGPGTRLTVL.

Regarding this clone: Since no conserved phenylalanine or tryptophan closes the CDR3, a read error is the likely cause. This sequence joins TRBV15 and TRBJ1-5; TRBD1 aligns across 7 bases. The germline V gene encodes CDR1 LNHNV and CDR2 YYDKDF (reference sequence). The CDR3 is 17 amino acids. J was trimmed by 7 bases and V by 1 base; bases with no gene match: 13. CDR3 sequence reads: CATSRATGTVTKQPQHV. The CDR3 DNA reads as TGTGCCACCAGCAGAGCCACCGGGACAGTGACAAAGCAGCCCCAGCATGTT.

This chain joins TRBV28 and TRBJ2-5; 11 bases map to TRBD2. Germline CDR1 and CDR2: MDHEN and SYDVKM. The J segment lost 1 base and the V segment lost 4 bases, leaving 5 bases of the junction unmatched. CDR3 size: 16 residues. The chain's CDR3 is CASSSRTSGPQETQYF. The CDR3 DNA reads as TGTGCCAGCAGTTCCCGGACTAGCGGGCCCCAAGAGACCCAGTACTTC.

This clone has a count of ten or more. CDR3 region: CASGGGASNQPQHF. CDR3 nucleotides: TGTGCCAGTGGAGGGGGCGCAAGCAATCAGCCCCAGCATTTT. The chain has TRBV2 and TRBJ1-5; TRBD1 matches 7 bases. Germline V lookup: CDR1 SNHLY, CDR2 FYNNEI. Trimming took 9 bases from V and 1 from J; bases not matched to a gene: 6. CDR3 length: 14 residues. Together with reference TRBV2 and TRBJ1-5, the CDR3 gives the full variable domain: EPEVTQTPSHQVTQMGQEVILRCVPISNHLYFYWYRQILGQKVEFLVSFYNNEISEKSEIFDDQFSVERPDGSNFTLKIRSTKLEDSAMYFCASGGGASNQPQHFGDGTRLSIL.

The chain links TRBV23-1 to TRBJ2-2, with 8 bases that match TRBD2. TRBV23-1 is an ORF for which the function is uncertain. V trimming: 3 bases; J trimming: 6 bases; junction bases outside the gene matches: 9. This CDR3 is built from 16 residues. The CDR3 is CASSHSSGSTPGELFF. The CDR3 DNA is TGCGCCAGCAGTCACTCGAGCGGGAGTACCCCCGGGGAGCTGTTTTTT.

The chain links TRBV6-5 to TRBJ1-2; tentatively, D is TRBD1 (6 bases). The CDR3 is 15 amino acids. Germline CDR1 reads MNHEY; CDR2 reads SVGAGI. V lost 5 bases and J 0 bases, leaving 13 bases between the germline ends. The CDR3 coding sequence is TGTGCCAGCAGTAACCAGGGGACCGCTAACTATGGCTACACCTTC. As protein: CASSNQGTANYGYTF.

The chain joins TRBV30 to TRBJ2-1; perhaps TRBD2 as D (6 bases). Looked up from germline, CDR1 is GTSNPN and CDR2 is SVGIG (reference sequence). Trimming cost V 0 bases and J 0 bases, with 9 bases left between them. There are 15 residues in the CDR3. The CDR3 region has the DNA TGTGCCTGGAGTGTACCGACTAGCTCCTACAATGAGCAGTTCTTC. Its protein is CAWSVPTSSYNEQFF.

This clone is categorized as large. Distinct nucleotide sequences in the sample also encode this CDR3. This sequence joins TRBV9 and TRBJ1-1; tentative D call: TRBD1 (5 bases). Germline lookup yields CDR1 SGDLS and CDR2 YYNGEE. V lost 6 bases, J lost 8 bases, and 14 bases lay in between. The CDR3 is 12 residues long. Here the CDR3 reads CASTSITGEAFF. In nucleotides, the CDR3 is TGTGCCAGCACCTCAATAACAGGAGAAGCTTTCTTT.

This clone appeared a few times. The genes are TRBV4-2 and TRBJ1-1, with D unresolved. Trimming shortened V by 0 bases and J by 8 bases, and 10 bases separated the two germline ends. Per germline, CDR1 LGHNA and CDR2 YNFKEQ. The CDR3 length is 13 residues. CDR3 amino acids: CASSQDTAGEAFF. Here the CDR3 DNA reads TGTGCCAGCAGCCAAGATACGGCGGGCGAAGCTTTCTTT.

In its sample, this clone was seen once. This sequence joins TRBV5-1 and TRBJ2-3; 8 nucleotides match TRBD2. Germline loops: CDR1 SGHRS, CDR2 YFSETQ. The junction had 9 bases not matched to a gene; V was cut back by 9 bases and J by 0 bases. This CDR3 region has 15 residues. CDR3 loop: CATKSSSGSTDTQYF. CDR3 DNA sequence: TGCGCCACCAAATCCTCTAGCGGGAGCACAGATACGCAGTATTTT.

V is TRBV6-1 and J is TRBJ1-3; D is ambiguous. V gave up 1 base and J gave up 4 bases, with 11 bases separating them. Per germline, CDR1 MNHNS and CDR2 SASEGT. The CDR3 has 15 residues. The CDR3 region has the DNA TGTGCCAGCAGTGAAGTGGAGGGTACGGGAAACACCATATATTTT. It codes for CASSEVEGTGNTIYF.

This clone was picked up a small number of times. CDR3 coding DNA: TGTGCCAGCGGCGGGGGACAACGGAGGACCCAGTACTTC. Its protein is CASGGGQRRTQYF. The genes are TRBV27 and TRBJ2-5; a weak D match, TRBD2 (7 bases). The V gene lost 8 bases and the J gene lost 7 bases, with 17 bases spanning the gap. CDR3 length equals 13 residues. Germline values: CDR1 MNHEY, CDR2 SMNVEV (reference sequence).

CDR3 amino acids: CASSLVPWTGPDAYEQYF. The CDR3 nucleotides are TGTGCCAGCAGTTTAGTTCCCTGGACAGGACCGGACGCCTACGAGCAGTACTTC. J is TRBJ2-7 and V is TRBV28; the match to TRBD1 covers 7 bases. This CDR3 spans 18 amino acids. Germline trimming cut 2 bases from V and 2 bases from J; bases unmatched to any gene: 15. In germline, CDR1 is MDHEN, CDR2 SYDVKM.

This CDR3 reads CASSTWVSSGEDTEAFF. CDR3 bases: TGCGCCAGCAGCACGTGGGTATCTAGTGGTGAAGACACTGAAGCTTTCTTT. This chain links TRBV5-1 with TRBJ1-1; no definite D call. Trimming cost V 4 bases and J 3 bases, with 22 bases left between them. From germline, CDR1 is SGHRS and CDR2 YFSETQ. This CDR3 has 17 residues.

As concerns this clone: Different DNA sequences within this sample yield the same CDR3. The gene calls are TRBV7-2 and TRBJ1-1; D not certain. Per germline, CDR1 SGHTA and CDR2 FQGNSA. The V end lost 3 bases, the J end lost 2 bases, and 7 bases lay between the germline ends. The CDR3 consists of 13 residues. CDR3 bases: TGTGCCAGCAGCTTGGGGAGAAACACTGAAGCTTTCTTT. As protein: CASSLGRNTEAFF.

The V call is TRBV18, the J call TRBJ1-5; D is possibly TRBD1 (6 bases). The CDR3 totals 15 residues. The V end lost 2 bases, the J end lost 7 bases, and 15 bases lay between the germline ends. Germline CDR1 KGHSH, CDR2 LQKENI. CDR3 amino acids: CASSPDQGSRQPQHF. In nucleotides, the CDR3 is TGTGCCAGCTCACCAGATCAGGGGTCGAGGCAGCCCCAGCATTTT. The complete variable domain, with remaining parts taken from reference TRBV18 and TRBJ1-5, reads NAGVMQNPRHLVRRRGQEARLRCSPMKGHSHVYWYRQLPEEGLKFMVYLQKENIIDESGMPKERFSAEFPKEGPSILRIQQVVRGDSAAYFCASSPDQGSRQPQHFGDGTRLSIL.

The chain recombines TRBV10-1 with TRBJ2-7; tentatively, D is TRBD1 (5 bases). Trimming cost V 0 bases and J 6 bases, with 9 bases left between them. The germline gives CDR1 WNHNN, CDR2 SYGVQD (reference sequence). This CDR3 contains 13 residues. The CDR3 DNA sequence: TGCGCCAGCAGTGAGTCCGGAAGGGGCGAGCAGTACTTC. This translates into CASSESGRGEQYF.

The chain uses TRBV7-9 and TRBJ2-2; the match to TRBD2 covers 10 bases. The CDR3 runs to 16 residues. Germline V gene lookup returns CDR1 SEHNR and CDR2 FQNEAQ (reference sequence). After removal of 5 bases from V and 3 bases from J, the junction contained 6 bases not matched to a gene. CDR3 in amino acids: CASSLLAGVDTGELFF. The CDR3 bases are TGTGCCAGCAGCCTCCTAGCGGGAGTGGACACCGGGGAGCTGTTTTTT.

This clone has only a few counts. The rearrangement links TRBV11-2 to TRBJ2-7; a weak D match, TRBD1 (6 bases). This CDR3 comprises 13 residues. CDR1 SGHAT and CDR2 FQNNGV come from the germline V gene. With 4 bases removed from V and 1 base from J, the gap between germline ends came to 8 bases. For the CDR3, the DNA is TGTGCCAGCAGCTCGGACAGTTCCTACGAGCAGTACTTC. As protein: CASSSDSSYEQYF.